The 5 T cell receptor beta chains below were found in one sample sequenced in a study of cytomegalovirus exposure and HLA in healthy donors. The PCR used 60 Vbeta and 13 Jbeta primers. Using immunoSEQ multiplex PCR, the repertoire was profiled, and TCRdb retains in-frame clones only, with some absent. The table includes approximately 190,000 clones, 70% to 80% detected once. The specimen was PBMCs. The receptors were gathered from a woman in her twenties or thirties in good health and CMV-seropositive.

V and J are TRBV5-1 and TRBJ1-1; 8 nucleotides align to TRBD1. This CDR3 comprises 14 residues. Germline lookup yields CDR1 SGHRS and CDR2 YFSETQ. Trimming cost V 2 bases and J 1 base; bases outside gene matches: 1. CDR3 nucleotides: TGCGCCAGCAGCTTCGGGACAGGGAACACTGAAGCTTTCTTT. This codes for CASSFGTGNTEAFF.

The chain joins TRBV5-6 to TRBJ1-6; D ambiguous. Germline CDR1 reads SGHDT; CDR2 reads YYEEEE. V was pared by 2 bases and J by 6 bases, with 12 bases between. The length of the CDR3 is 15 residues. The CDR3 loop is CASSLQAAFNSPLHF. The CDR3 DNA sequence: TGTGCCAGCAGCTTACAAGCGGCGTTTAATTCACCCCTCCACTTT. Together with reference TRBV5-6 and TRBJ1-6, the CDR3 gives the full variable domain: DAGVTQSPTHLIKTRGQQVTLRCSPKSGHDTVSWYQQALGQGPQFIFQYYEEEERQRGNFPDRFSGHQFPNYSSELNVNALLLGDSALYLCASSLQAAFNSPLHFGNGTRLTVT.

The chain combines TRBV28 with TRBJ2-6, with 7 positions matching TRBD1. The CDR3 consists of 18 residues. Germline CDR1 reads MDHEN; CDR2 reads SYDVKM. V lost 5 bases and J lost 0; bases outside the gene matches: 10. This chain's CDR3 is CASSIQGQSRSGANVLTF. The DNA for the CDR3 is TGTGCCAGCAGTATACAGGGACAGTCTCGCTCTGGGGCCAACGTCCTGACTTTC.

The V and J genes are TRBV19 and TRBJ1-1, with D possibly matching TRBD1 (5 bases). Germline CDR1 and CDR2: LNHDA and SQIVND (reference sequence). Between the trimmed V and J ends, which lost 5 bases and 6 bases, there was a span of 10 bases. The CDR3 totals 12 residues. DNA for the CDR3: TGTGCCAGTAGTCGAACAGGTTCTGAAGCTTTCTTT. Its protein is CASSRTGSEAFF.

The genes are TRBV4-2 and TRBJ2-5; 7 nucleotides align to TRBD2. CDR3 length: 16 residues. The junction had 6 bases not matched to a gene; V was cut back by 1 base and J by 1 base. CDR1 is LGHNA, CDR2 YNFKEQ, per germline. CDR3 bases: TGTGCCAGCAGCCAAGTTGGGACTATCGGCCAAGAGACCCAGTACTTC. Protein product: CASSQVGTIGQETQYF.